A single sample is the source of the 5 T cell receptor beta chains below, sequenced in a study of T cells after posttransplantation cyclophosphamide. A marrow graft followed busulfan-fludarabine conditioning, with cyclophosphamide on days +3 and +4. TCRdb keeps only in-frame clones here, not all; method: immunoSEQ multiplex PCR. This repertoire holds around 12,000 clones, and none appear only once. Material: PBMCs, obtained after allogeneic stem cell transplant with posttransplant cyclophosphamide. These receptors were collected from a female patient in her forties who received an allogeneic stem cell transplant from an unrelated donor, was CMV-positive, and had acute GVHD only. A share of the T cells may be of graft donor origin.

The chain is built from TRBV5-1 and TRBJ2-3, with D maybe TRBD1 (5 bases). Trimming stripped 0 bases from V and 2 bases from J, with 10 bases between. The CDR3 extends over 15 amino acids. Per the germline V gene, CDR1 is SGHRS and CDR2 is YFSETQ. CDR3 DNA: TGCGCCAGCAGCTTGGGGGGCGGTAACACAGATACGCAGTATTTT. This sequence encodes CASSLGGGNTDTQYF.

Ten or more counts support this clone. The rearrangement uses TRBV7-9 and TRBJ1-2, with TRBD1 matching 10 bases. Germline CDR1 SEHNR, CDR2 FQNEAQ (reference sequence). The J segment lost 6 bases and the V segment lost 5 bases, leaving 15 bases of the junction unmatched. The length of the CDR3 is 17 residues. The CDR3 reads CASSQPRGDRGTDGYTF. As DNA, the CDR3 is TGTGCCAGCAGCCAGCCACGAGGGGACAGGGGAACGGATGGCTACACCTTC.

The gene calls are TRBV2 and TRBJ2-1; TRBD1 might be the D (6 bases). This CDR3 comprises 13 residues. The germline V gene encodes CDR1 SNHLY and CDR2 FYNNEI. Trimming removed 9 bases at V and 1 base at J, with 10 bases between. The CDR3 sequence: CASPDRSYNEQFF. CDR3 sequence (DNA): TGTGCCAGTCCGGACAGATCCTACAATGAGCAGTTCTTC.

This clone was counted many times. J is TRBJ2-7 and V is TRBV23-1, with D possibly being TRBD1 (6 bases). TRBV23-1 qualifies as an ORF whose function is uncertain. V dropped 0 bases and J dropped 2 bases, with 14 bases sitting between them. The CDR3 is 16 residues long. The CDR3 region has the DNA TGCGCCAGCAGTCAATCTCCCACAGGGAGTCCCTACGAGCAGTACTTC. Protein sequence: CASSQSPTGSPYEQYF.

In this sample, this clone turned up many times. This chain joins TRBV4-3 and TRBJ2-1; 13 nucleotides agree with TRBD2. CDR3 length equals 15 residues. Germline V CDR1 and CDR2: LGHNA, YSLEER. V shed 4 bases, J shed 8 bases, and the junction held 5 bases outside the gene matches. CDR3 protein: CASSRTSGGDYEQFF. CDR3 DNA: TGCGCCAGCAGCCGAACTAGCGGGGGGGACTATGAGCAGTTCTTC.